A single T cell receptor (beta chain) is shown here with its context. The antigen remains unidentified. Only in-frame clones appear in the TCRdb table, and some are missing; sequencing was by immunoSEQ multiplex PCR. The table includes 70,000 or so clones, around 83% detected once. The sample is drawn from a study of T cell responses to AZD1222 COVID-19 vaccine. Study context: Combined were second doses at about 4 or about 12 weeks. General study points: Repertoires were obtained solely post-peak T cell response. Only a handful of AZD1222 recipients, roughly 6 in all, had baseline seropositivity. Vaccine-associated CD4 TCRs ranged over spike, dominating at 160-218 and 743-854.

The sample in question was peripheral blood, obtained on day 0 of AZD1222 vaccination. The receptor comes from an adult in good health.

CDR3 DNA: TGCGCCAGCAGCTTCGGGCGGGGAGGGTATGGCTACACCTTC. Its protein product is CASSFGRGGYGYTF. The rearrangement uses TRBV5-1 and TRBJ1-2; D not resolved. Per the germline V gene, CDR1 is SGHRS and CDR2 is YFSETQ. The length of the CDR3 is 14 residues. Between the trimmed V and J ends, which lost 2 bases and 5 bases, there was a span of 13 bases.